A single sample is the source of the 31 T cell receptor beta chains below, sequenced in a study of blood T cell repertoires in COVID-19. Repertoires were generated with immunoSEQ multiplex PCR, while TCRdb's copy carries only in-frame clones and drops some. Among about 130,000 clones listed, roughly 82% were seen once. The source material was peripheral blood. All receptors come from a human donor in a cohort sampled during active COVID-19.

The chain couples TRBV6-5 to TRBJ2-7, with 7 bases lining up with TRBD2. With V trimmed by 6 bases and J by 3 bases, 11 bases remained unmatched. This CDR3 comprises 15 residues. Germline values: CDR1 MNHEY, CDR2 SVGAGI. CDR3 residues: CASSLTSAFLYEQYF. The CDR3, as DNA: TGTGCCAGCAGCCTCACTAGCGCTTTCCTCTACGAGCAGTACTTC.

The V call is TRBV6-5, the J call TRBJ1-2, with 10 bases that match TRBD1. Germline CDR1 is MNHEY and CDR2 is SVGAGI. The CDR3 loop spans 15 amino acids. The V gene end was trimmed by 6 bases and the J gene end by 4 bases; junction bases not matched to a gene: 8. CDR3 sequence: CASSPGGQGSYGYTF. CDR3 nucleotide sequence: TGTGCCAGCAGCCCCGGGGGACAGGGGAGCTATGGCTACACCTTC.

This chain joins TRBV24-1 and TRBJ2-1; D may be TRBD2 (6 bases). The CDR3 contains 13 residues. Germline CDR1 and CDR2: KGHDR and SFDVKD. V was shortened by 7 bases and J by 10 bases, with 16 bases between the two germline ends. CDR3 region: CATRPGDGREQFF. Written as DNA, the CDR3 is TGTGCCACCAGGCCGGGAGATGGACGAGAGCAGTTCTTC.

The chain joins TRBV5-6 to TRBJ2-7; 7 nucleotides align to TRBD1. The CDR3 totals 14 residues. CDR1 and CDR2 (germline): SGHDT, YYEEEE. Losses at the gene ends were 3 bases for V and 2 bases for J; bases not matched to a gene: 5. The CDR3 region is CASSSHRGPYEQYF. The CDR3 bases are TGTGCCAGCAGCTCCCACAGGGGCCCCTACGAGCAGTACTTC.

V usage is TRBV24-1 and J usage is TRBJ1-1, with TRBD1 matching 9 bases. Trimming at V came to 4 bases and at J to 5 bases, leaving 7 bases not matched to a gene. The germline CDR1 and CDR2 sequences are KGHDR and SFDVKD. The CDR3 runs 15 residues. The CDR3 reads CATSDPRTGDTEAFF. For the CDR3, the DNA is TGTGCCACCAGTGACCCCAGGACAGGGGATACTGAAGCTTTCTTT.

This chain joins TRBV4-2 and TRBJ2-7, with 7 bases fitting TRBD2. V shed 0 bases, J shed 5 bases, and the junction held 7 bases outside the gene matches. Looked up from germline, CDR1 is LGHNA and CDR2 is YNFKEQ. The length of the CDR3 is 15 residues. CDR3 loop: CASSQDGREYDEQYF. CDR3 nucleotides: TGTGCCAGCAGCCAAGATGGGCGGGAGTACGACGAGCAGTACTTC.

This chain connects TRBV10-3 to TRBJ2-7; D gene uncertain. The CDR3 is 15 amino acids. V lost 3 bases and J 3 bases, leaving 15 bases between the germline ends. Germline V gene data show CDR1 as ENHRY and CDR2 as SYGVKD. The DNA for the CDR3 is TGTGCCATCAGTGATGCTCTGCGGCTCGGCTACGAGCAGTACTTC. Translated, it gives CAISDALRLGYEQYF.

The V and J genes are TRBV4-1 and TRBJ2-7, with D possibly matching TRBD2 (7 bases). This CDR3 spans 14 amino acids. Looked up from germline, CDR1 is MGHRA and CDR2 is YSYEKL. V was trimmed by 4 bases and J by 6 bases, leaving 16 bases between them. The CDR3 sequence: CASSPGGGAVEQYF. CDR3 coding DNA: TGCGCCAGCAGCCCCGGTGGGGGGGCGGTCGAGCAGTACTTC.

This rearrangement joins TRBV18 to TRBJ2-1; 11 nucleotides line up with TRBD2. Germline loops: CDR1 KGHSH, CDR2 LQKENI. The V gene end was trimmed by 1 base and the J gene end by 1 base; junction bases not matched to a gene: 9. The CDR3 sequence is 19 residues long. This chain's CDR3 is CASSPLGSSGRRSYNEQFF. The DNA of the CDR3 is TGTGCCAGCTCACCACTCGGCTCTAGCGGGAGGCGGTCCTACAATGAGCAGTTCTTC.

The V call is TRBV19, the J call TRBJ2-2, with unresolved D. This CDR3 contains 13 residues. Trimming stripped 8 bases from V and 1 base from J, with 8 bases between. Looked up from germline, CDR1 is LNHDA and CDR2 is SQIVND (reference sequence). The CDR3 bases are TGTGCCAGTCGACACAGGAACACCGGGGAGCTGTTTTTT. This gives the protein CASRHRNTGELFF.

The sample holds one count of this clone. The rearrangement joins TRBV7-7 to TRBJ1-2, with 8 bases lining up with TRBD1. The CDR3 sequence is 17 residues long. V gave up 3 bases and J gave up 3 bases; unmatched junction bases: 12. CDR1 and CDR2 from the germline V gene are SSHAT and FNYEAQ (reference sequence). The CDR3 is CASSFDLRQGRYYGYTF. CDR3 coding DNA: TGTGCCAGCAGCTTCGACCTTAGACAGGGGAGGTACTATGGCTACACCTTC.

The genes are TRBV10-2 and TRBJ2-1; perhaps TRBD2 as D (5 bases). V gave up 4 bases and J gave up 2 bases, with 12 bases separating them. The germline V gene encodes CDR1 WSHSY and CDR2 SAAADI. The CDR3 contains 15 residues. This CDR3 reads CASSAQRHTYNEQFF. The CDR3 nucleotides are TGCGCCAGCAGTGCCCAGCGGCATACCTACAATGAGCAGTTCTTC.

V is TRBV19 and J is TRBJ2-7; tentative D call: TRBD2 (6 bases). Trimming took off 5 bases at V and 3 bases at J, with 17 bases between the two ends. The germline CDR1 and CDR2 sequences are LNHDA and SQIVND (reference sequence). CDR3 size: 15 residues. CDR3: CASSPTGDTVYEQYF. Written as DNA, the CDR3 is TGTGCCAGTAGTCCTACGGGGGATACCGTCTACGAGCAGTACTTC.

This chain uses TRBV4-1 with TRBJ2-5; no reliable D call. Trimming removed 1 base from V and 5 bases from J, with 8 bases in between. Per germline, CDR1 MGHRA and CDR2 YSYEKL. CDR3 length: 13 amino acids. DNA of the CDR3: TGCGCCAGCAGCCAAGGCGGAGAGGAGACCCAGTACTTC. It yields the protein CASSQGGEETQYF.

This chain joins TRBV24-1 and TRBJ1-4; 7 bases agree with TRBD1. The J segment lost 4 bases and the V segment lost 6 bases, leaving 4 bases of the junction unmatched. Per germline, CDR1 KGHDR and CDR2 SFDVKD. The CDR3 sequence is 14 residues long. The CDR3 bases are TGTGCCACCAGTTACGGGGACAGTAATGAAAAACTGTTTTTT. It encodes CATSYGDSNEKLFF.

The genes are TRBV4-1 and TRBJ1-1; 9 bases map to TRBD1. Germline V gene lookup returns CDR1 MGHRA and CDR2 YSYEKL. The CDR3 is 13 residues long. With V trimmed by 4 bases and J by 8 bases, 5 bases remained unmatched. Here the CDR3 reads CASSPGQGREAFF. The CDR3 DNA is TGCGCCAGCAGCCCGGGACAGGGCCGGGAAGCTTTCTTT.

The J gene is TRBJ2-7, the V gene TRBV10-2, with 10 bases aligning to TRBD2. Unmatched junction bases numbered 4, after V lost 5 bases and J lost 0 bases. Germline V gene sequence: CDR1 WSHSY, CDR2 SAAADI. This CDR3 spans 15 amino acids. CDR3 loop: CASSRLAGFSYEQYF. DNA of the CDR3: TGCGCCAGCAGTCGACTAGCGGGTTTCTCCTACGAGCAGTACTTC.

The V call is TRBV6-5, the J call TRBJ2-7; 10 positions match TRBD2. Germline CDR1 is MNHEY and CDR2 is SVGAGI. Trimming removed 0 bases from V and 7 bases from J; junction bases left unmatched: 9. The CDR3 is made up of 16 amino acids. The CDR3 DNA reads TGTGCCAGCAGTTACTCTGGGGCTAGCGGGAGAAGTGAGCAGTACTTC. Translation gives CASSYSGASGRSEQYF.

The chain uses TRBV7-2 and TRBJ1-2; D possibly corresponds to TRBD1 (6 bases). Germline V CDR1 and CDR2: SGHTA, FQGNSA. Trimming took 5 bases from V and 7 from J, leaving 14 bases between them. The CDR3 runs 13 residues. In nucleotides, the CDR3 is TGTGCCAGCAGCCCCAACCGACAGGTTGGCTACACCTTC. Its translation is CASSPNRQVGYTF.

The V call is TRBV7-9, the J call TRBJ2-1; TRBD1 aligns across 8 bases. This CDR3 comprises 15 residues. The J segment lost 5 bases and the V segment lost 2 bases, leaving 5 bases of the junction unmatched. Germline V CDR1 and CDR2: SEHNR, FQNEAQ (reference sequence). The chain's CDR3 is CASSLTGGYNNEQFF. The CDR3 nucleotides are TGTGCCAGCAGCTTAACAGGGGGTTATAACAATGAGCAGTTCTTC.

A few counts support this clone. V usage is TRBV5-4 and J usage is TRBJ1-2; D call uncertain. CDR1 and CDR2 from the germline V gene are SGHNT and YYREEE (reference sequence). V was pared by 3 bases and J by 7 bases, with 13 bases between. The CDR3 is 13 residues long. CDR3 loop: CASSSLGGGGYTF. The CDR3 DNA reads TGTGCCAGCAGCTCCTTGGGAGGCGGTGGCTACACCTTC.

The table lists this clone with a count of one. This sequence joins TRBV28 and TRBJ1-5; weak D call: TRBD1 (5 bases). V shed 4 bases and J shed 6 bases, with 10 bases lying between them. The CDR3 is made up of 13 amino acids. CDR1 and CDR2 (germline): MDHEN, SYDVKM. The CDR3: CASSWTSGQPQHF. CDR3 sequence (DNA): TGTGCCAGCAGTTGGACATCAGGTCAGCCCCAGCATTTT.

This clone has just one count. This chain joins TRBV27 and TRBJ1-4, with a possible D match to TRBD1 (6 bases). Trimming left V 3 bases short and J 5 bases short, with 10 bases between. Germline values: CDR1 MNHEY, CDR2 SMNVEV (reference sequence). The length of the CDR3 is 14 residues. CDR3 DNA: TGTGCCAGCAGTTTTGGACAGAAGAATGAAAAACTGTTTTTT. Translated: CASSFGQKNEKLFF.

This sequence joins TRBV10-3 and TRBJ2-1, with TRBD2 matching over 11 bases. The germline V gene has CDR1 ENHRY and CDR2 SYGVKD. CDR3 length: 15 amino acids. The V gene end was trimmed by 3 bases and the J gene end by 6 bases; junction bases not matched to a gene: 4. The DNA for the CDR3 is TGTGCCATCAGTGACCCCGGGACTAGCGGCAATGAGCAGTTCTTC. Residues: CAISDPGTSGNEQFF.

The genes are TRBV15 and TRBJ2-3; 13 positions match TRBD2. The CDR3 covers 17 residues. Germline lookup yields CDR1 LNHNV and CDR2 YYDKDF (reference sequence). J was trimmed by 8 bases and V by 1 base; bases with no gene match: 9. In DNA form, the CDR3 reads TGTGCCACCAGCAGAGTACCCGGACTAGCGGGAGCCGGTACGCAGTATTTT. It codes for CATSRVPGLAGAGTQYF.

CDR3 sequence (DNA): TGTGCCAGCAGCTTGTTACAGTTGAACACTGAAGCTTTCTTT. Encoded protein: CASSLLQLNTEAFF. The rearrangement uses TRBV5-5 and TRBJ1-1; D not certain. This CDR3 has 14 amino acids. CDR1 is SGHKS, CDR2 YYEKEE, per germline (reference sequence). V gave up 1 base and J gave up 0 bases, with 7 bases separating them.

V is TRBV29-1 and J is TRBJ2-5; 7 positions match TRBD2. The V gene end was trimmed by 4 bases and the J gene end by 5 bases; junction bases not matched to a gene: 10. Germline loops: CDR1 SQVTM, CDR2 ANQGSEA. This CDR3 has 14 amino acids. The CDR3 sequence is CSVVWWEGLETQYF. CDR3 coding DNA: TGCAGCGTTGTCTGGTGGGAGGGCCTGGAGACCCAGTACTTC.

The chain has TRBV12-2 and TRBJ2-2; the D call in the table, TRBD1, was not verified against the DNA. TRBV12-2 corresponds to a pseudogene. The CDR3 contains 15 residues. CDR3 protein: CASRFLQGMTGELFF. In nucleotides, the CDR3 is TGTGCAAGTCGCTTCTTACAGGGGATGACCGGGGAGCTGTTTTTT.

The chain couples TRBV7-9 to TRBJ2-5; D gene uncertain. The CDR3 consists of 14 residues. In germline, CDR1 is SEHNR, CDR2 FQNEAQ (reference sequence). The V gene lost 0 bases and the J gene lost 2 bases, with 7 bases spanning the gap. The CDR3 spells CASSLARDQETQYF. CDR3 coding DNA: TGTGCCAGCAGCTTAGCGCGAGATCAAGAGACCCAGTACTTC.

The chain combines TRBV7-2 with TRBJ2-1; 7 bases map to TRBD2. Germline V gene sequence: CDR1 SGHTA, CDR2 FQGNSA. This CDR3 contains 14 residues. V was pared by 3 bases and J by 6 bases, with 5 bases of the junction left unmatched. The CDR3 bases are TGTGCCAGCAGCTTTTTAGCGGGTGGCAATGAGCAGTTCTTC. Translated, it gives CASSFLAGGNEQFF.

The V and J genes are TRBV28 and TRBJ2-6, with unresolved D. This CDR3 region has 14 residues. Germline V CDR1 and CDR2: MDHEN, SYDVKM. V lost 6 bases, J lost 0 bases, and 6 bases lay in between. The CDR3 reads CASSPLSGANVLTF. Written as DNA, the CDR3 is TGTGCCAGCAGCCCACTCTCTGGGGCCAACGTCCTGACTTTC.